One and the same sample provided the 30 T cell receptor beta chains below, sequenced in a study of T cells after yellow fever vaccination. TCRdb recomputed calls from the 5' RACE reads with MiXCR, one row per CDR3 protein. The sample has about 320,000 distinct CDR3 sequences, approximately 4% seen once. The source was PBMCs, collected 15 days after the yellow fever booster vaccination. Receptors originate from a man aged 18 to 30 who received the YFV17D yellow fever vaccine.

The table lists this clonotype with many counts. The chain employs TRBV4-1 and TRBJ2-7; D remains unclear. This CDR3 contains 12 residues. CDR1 is MGHRA, CDR2 YSYEKL, per germline. The germline V and J ends were trimmed by 0 bases and 8 bases, with 8 bases remaining between them. The CDR3 sequence is CASSQEGIQQYF. The CDR3 DNA reads as TGCGCCAGCAGCCAAGAGGGTATCCAGCAGTACTTC.

This clonotype came up a few times. This sequence joins TRBV6-4 and TRBJ2-1; 15 bases match TRBD2. V lost 2 bases, J lost 10 bases, and 0 bases stayed unmatched. The CDR3 totals 14 residues. Germline assignment: CDR1 MRHNA and CDR2 SNTAGT. CDR3 coding DNA: TGTGCCAGCAGTGACGGGACTAGCGGGGGGGAGCAGTTCTTC. Its translation is CASSDGTSGGEQFF.

V usage is TRBV6-1 and J usage is TRBJ1-1, with 8 bases lining up with TRBD1. V shed 6 bases and J 0 bases; nucleotides not matched to a gene: 9. Germline CDR1 reads MNHNS; CDR2 reads SASEGT. The CDR3 runs to 16 residues. In DNA, the CDR3 is TGTGCCAGCAGCGGATTCACAGGGGGAATGAACACTGAAGCTTTCTTT. It specifies CASSGFTGGMNTEAFF.

The chain employs TRBV6-4 and TRBJ2-1; a possible D gene is TRBD1 (5 bases). The CDR3 spans 14 residues. With 7 bases removed from V and 6 bases from J, the gap between germline ends came to 16 bases. Germline loops: CDR1 MRHNA, CDR2 SNTAGT. CDR3 loop: CASTAQGQVNEQFF. In DNA form, the CDR3 reads TGTGCCAGCACGGCTCAGGGCCAAGTCAATGAGCAGTTCTTC.

This clonotype has a count of ten or more. The chain has TRBV6-1 and TRBJ2-5, with TRBD1 identical over 7 bases. This CDR3 region has 13 residues. Germline loops: CDR1 MNHNS, CDR2 SASEGT. V lost 8 bases, J lost 4 bases, and 7 bases stayed unmatched. CDR3 DNA sequence: TGTGCCAGCTCCTTTGACAGGGCAGAGACCCAGTACTTC. It encodes CASSFDRAETQYF.

This clonotype has just a few counts. The chain joins TRBV13 to TRBJ1-2; no clear D. Germline V gives CDR1 PRHDT, CDR2 FYEKMQ (reference sequence). V was trimmed by 0 bases and J by 8 bases, leaving 10 bases between them. The CDR3 extends over 13 amino acids. The CDR3 nucleotides read TGTGCCAGCAGCTTAGGTAAAGTGGTGGGCTACACCTTC. Its translation: CASSLGKVVGYTF.

This clonotype was detected ten times or more. The rearrangement joins TRBV18 to TRBJ2-5; 8 bases line up with TRBD2. Unmatched junction bases numbered 10, after V lost 6 bases and J lost 4 bases. Germline assignment: CDR1 KGHSH and CDR2 LQKENI. The CDR3 is made up of 15 amino acids. For the CDR3, the DNA is TGTGCCAGCTCTCCGGTAGCGGGGAACGGAGAGACCCAGTACTTC. This translates into CASSPVAGNGETQYF.

In this sample, this clonotype turned up many times. The genes are TRBV7-2 and TRBJ2-3; TRBD2 aligns across 10 bases. CDR1 and CDR2 (germline): SGHTA, FQGNSA. With 4 bases clipped from V and 4 bases from J, the junction kept 8 bases outside the gene matches. The CDR3 sequence is 16 residues long. DNA for the CDR3: TGTGCCAGCAGCTGGAAGCGGGGGGGCATATCAGATACGCAGTATTTT. It translates to CASSWKRGGISDTQYF. Looking up the rest from reference TRBV7-2 and TRBJ2-3 gives the full variable domain: GAGVSQSPSNKVTEKGKDVELRCDPISGHTALYWYRQSLGQGLEFLIYFQGNSAPDKSGLPSDRFSAERTGGSVSTLTIQRTQQEDSAVYLCASSWKRGGISDTQYFGPGTRLTVL.

This clonotype appeared a few times. V usage is TRBV6-5 and J usage is TRBJ2-3, with D unclear. Per germline, CDR1 MNHEY and CDR2 SVGAGI. The CDR3 runs to 13 residues. V lost 0 bases, J lost 6 bases, and 7 bases lay in between. CDR3 sequence: CASSYSNGDTQYF. Here the CDR3 DNA reads TGTGCCAGCAGTTACTCGAATGGCGATACGCAGTATTTT.

This clonotype was detected a few times. The chain couples TRBV27 to TRBJ1-5, with D unclear. V dropped 4 bases and J dropped 4 bases, with 8 bases sitting between them. Germline V CDR1 and CDR2: MNHEY, SMNVEV (reference sequence). CDR3 length equals 13 residues. This CDR3 reads CASSSGLNQPQHF. In nucleotides, the CDR3 is TGTGCCAGCAGTTCAGGCCTTAATCAGCCCCAGCATTTT.

Note on this clonotype: It may be a read error: a sequence one base away is much more abundant. The rearrangement uses TRBV6-5 and TRBJ1-5; D is uncertain. With 6 bases removed from V and 10 bases from J, the gap between germline ends came to 16 bases. Looked up from germline, CDR1 is MNHEY and CDR2 is SVGAGI. The CDR3 runs 13 residues. The CDR3 region has the DNA TGTGCCAGCAGCACGAAAGGGCTTGGTCCCCAGCATTTT. Protein sequence: CASSTKGLGPQHF.

This clonotype was seen repeatedly, ten times or more. This sequence joins TRBV7-2 and TRBJ2-3; TRBD2 matches at 7 bases. Germline CDR1 SGHTA, CDR2 FQGNSA. The CDR3 spans 14 residues. J gave up 4 bases and V 3 bases, and 4 bases lay outside the gene matches. DNA for the CDR3: TGTGCCAGCAGCTTGCGGGGGTACGCAGATACGCAGTATTTT. This codes for CASSLRGYADTQYF.

V usage is TRBV18 and J usage is TRBJ2-1; no reliable D call. The CDR3 totals 13 residues. CDR1 and CDR2 (germline): KGHSH, LQKENI. Between the trimmed V and J ends, which lost 3 bases and 5 bases, there was a span of 8 bases. The chain's CDR3 is CASSPFNDNEQFF. DNA for the CDR3: TGTGCCAGCTCACCGTTTAATGACAATGAGCAGTTCTTC.

The rearrangement links TRBV6-5 to TRBJ2-1, with a possible D match to TRBD1 (6 bases). The CDR3 sequence is 17 residues long. Trimming pared 0 bases from V and 0 bases from J, leaving 12 bases between. Germline loops: CDR1 MNHEY, CDR2 SVGAGI. CDR3 nucleotide sequence: TGTGCCAGCAGTTACTCACCTTACAGGGACTCCTACAATGAGCAGTTCTTC. This codes for CASSYSPYRDSYNEQFF.

In this sample, this clonotype turned up a few times. The CDR3 is CSATPWGDTEAFF. The DNA for the CDR3 is TGCAGTGCCACTCCCTGGGGGGACACTGAAGCTTTCTTT. The genes are TRBV20-1 and TRBJ1-1, with TRBD1 as a possible D gene (5 bases). The V and J ends lost 6 bases and 3 bases respectively, with 14 bases between them. The germline CDR1 and CDR2 sequences are DFQATT and SNEGSKA (reference sequence). The CDR3 has 13 amino acids.

The CDR3 DNA follows: TGCAGTGCCCTCTCTGAGTCCGCCACAGATACGCAGTATTTT. Encoded protein: CSALSESATDTQYF. The chain has TRBV20-1 and TRBJ2-3; D is undetermined. V was cut by 6 bases and J by 2 bases, with 15 bases left in between. The germline V gene has CDR1 DFQATT and CDR2 SNEGSKA (reference sequence). The CDR3 loop spans 14 amino acids.

This clonotype was detected only a few times. The chain is built from TRBV5-4 and TRBJ2-5; 10 nucleotides line up with TRBD2. V was pared by 3 bases and J by 1 base, with 3 bases of the junction left unmatched. The CDR3 loop spans 15 amino acids. The germline V gene encodes CDR1 SGHNT and CDR2 YYREEE (reference sequence). The CDR3 reads CASSSGLAVQETQYF. The CDR3 DNA follows: TGTGCCAGCAGCTCCGGACTAGCGGTCCAAGAGACCCAGTACTTC.

As to this clonotype: A read error may explain this, as a much larger clone is one base away. This chain connects TRBV10-3 to TRBJ2-1, with a weak D call TRBD2 (5 bases). CDR1 and CDR2 from the germline V gene are ENHRY and SYGVKD. The length of the CDR3 is 12 residues. V dropped 10 bases and J dropped 6 bases, with 13 bases sitting between them. The CDR3 loop is CATGLDFNEQFF. In nucleotides, the CDR3 is TGTGCCACCGGACTCGACTTCAATGAGCAGTTCTTC.

The chain couples TRBV7-2 to TRBJ1-6, with 7 bases that match TRBD1. CDR3 size: 15 residues. Losses at the gene ends were 5 bases for V and 4 bases for J; bases not matched to a gene: 5. Germline V CDR1 and CDR2: SGHTA, FQGNSA. The CDR3 nucleotides are TGTGCCAGCAGCGCCGCAGGGGGTTATAATTCACCCCTCCACTTT. Encoded protein: CASSAAGGYNSPLHF.

This clonotype came up many times. The rearrangement joins TRBV27 to TRBJ2-7, with 7 bases aligning to TRBD1. Germline trimming cut 5 bases from V and 5 bases from J; bases unmatched to any gene: 6. The CDR3 is 13 residues long. Germline lookup yields CDR1 MNHEY and CDR2 SMNVEV (reference sequence). CDR3 sequence reads: CASSHPQGDEQYF. The CDR3 nucleotides read TGTGCCAGCAGTCACCCCCAGGGGGACGAGCAGTACTTC.

This clonotype appeared many times. The chain carries TRBV6-5 and TRBJ1-5; no clear D. The germline V gene encodes CDR1 MNHEY and CDR2 SVGAGI. Trimming pared 6 bases from V and 4 bases from J, leaving 10 bases between. The CDR3 has 13 residues. This CDR3 reads CASRPSINQPQHF. The CDR3 DNA follows: TGTGCCAGCAGGCCCTCGATTAATCAGCCCCAGCATTTT.

The sample holds many counts of this clonotype. This rearrangement joins TRBV12-3 or TRBV12-4 to TRBJ1-2, with no clear D. The ends were cut back, 6 bases at V and 3 bases at J, with 11 bases in the middle. This CDR3 comprises 13 residues. CDR3 loop: CASRTGVDYGYTF. CDR3 bases: TGTGCCAGCAGGACCGGGGTAGACTATGGCTACACCTTC.

The V gene is TRBV5-1, the J gene TRBJ2-6; D gene unclear. V was clipped by 1 base and J by 0 bases, with 5 bases between them. The CDR3 loop spans 15 amino acids. Germline assignment: CDR1 SGHRS and CDR2 YFSETQ. CDR3 sequence reads: CASSLWLSGANVLTF. For the CDR3, the DNA is TGCGCCAGCAGCTTGTGGCTCTCTGGGGCCAACGTCCTGACTTTC. The complete variable domain, with remaining parts taken from reference TRBV5-1 and TRBJ2-6, reads KAGVTQTPRYLIKTRGQQVTLSCSPISGHRSVSWYQQTPGQGLQFLFEYFSETQRNKGNFPGRFSGRQFSNSRSEMNVSTLELGDSALYLCASSLWLSGANVLTFGAGSRLTVL.

This clonotype has a handful of counts. The chain carries TRBV4-1 and TRBJ2-7; D remains ambiguous. Per the germline V gene, CDR1 is MGHRA and CDR2 is YSYEKL. There are 14 residues in the CDR3. Between the trimmed V and J ends, which lost 0 bases and 2 bases, there was a span of 8 bases. This chain's CDR3 is CASSQEYTAYEQYF. The CDR3 bases are TGCGCCAGCAGCCAAGAGTACACAGCCTACGAGCAGTACTTC.

This clonotype has ten or more counts. This chain links TRBV3-1 with TRBJ1-5; no firm D call. The CDR3 length is 14 residues. V was shortened by 2 bases and J by 8 bases, with 13 bases between the two germline ends. Germline CDR1 LGHDT, CDR2 YNNKEL (reference sequence). CDR3 nucleotides: TGTGCCAGCAGCCAAAAGAAATTTGGGGAGCCCCAGCATTTT. Encoded protein: CASSQKKFGEPQHF.

This clonotype was seen ten or more times. The chain couples TRBV7-2 to TRBJ2-3, with 8 bases matching TRBD2. The CDR3 spans 14 residues. Germline V CDR1 and CDR2: SGHTA, FQGNSA. The V segment lost 3 bases and the J segment 5 bases; nucleotides outside the gene matches: 4. In DNA form, the CDR3 reads TGTGCCAGCAGCTTGAGCGGGGGTGGAGATACGCAGTATTTT. Its translation is CASSLSGGGDTQYF.

The J gene is TRBJ2-2, the V gene TRBV28; the match to TRBD1 covers 7 bases. This CDR3 has 17 residues. The junction had 14 bases not matched to a gene; V was cut back by 5 bases and J by 5 bases. The germline V gene encodes CDR1 MDHEN and CDR2 SYDVKM. This chain's CDR3 is CASSTSEGALGTGELFF. CDR3 coding DNA: TGTGCCAGCAGTACCTCCGAGGGGGCGCTGGGTACCGGGGAGCTGTTTTTT.

This clonotype was detected only a few times. This chain links TRBV7-9 with TRBJ1-6, with TRBD1 identical over 7 bases. Per germline, CDR1 SEHNR and CDR2 FQNEAQ (reference sequence). This CDR3 has 16 residues. The J segment lost 10 bases and the V segment lost 4 bases, leaving 13 bases of the junction unmatched. The DNA for the CDR3 is TGTGCCAGCAGCTCCGTTACGACAGGGAGGAAATCACCCCTCCACTTT. Its translation is CASSSVTTGRKSPLHF. The variable domain in full, completed from reference TRBV7-9 and TRBJ1-6, reads DTGVSQNPRHKITKRGQNVTFRCDPISEHNRLYWYRQTLGQGPEFLTYFQNEAQLEKSRLLSDRFSAERPKGSFSTLEIQRTEQGDSAMYLCASSSVTTGRKSPLHFGNGTRLTVT.

This clonotype was seen ten or more times. In nucleotides, the CDR3 is TGTGCCAGCAGTTTCCGGGACAGGGCCTACGAGCAGTACGTC. Residues: CASSFRDRAYEQYV. J is TRBJ2-7 and V is TRBV28, with TRBD1 identical over 9 bases. Germline V CDR1 and CDR2: MDHEN, SYDVKM. Trimming took 3 bases from V and 2 from J; bases not matched to a gene: 2. This CDR3 contains 14 residues.

This clonotype was detected ten times or more. This sequence joins TRBV9 and TRBJ1-1; TRBD1 is a possible D gene (5 bases). The CDR3 contains 14 residues. Deletions cut 4 bases from V and 5 bases from J, with 15 bases between. Germline V lookup: CDR1 SGDLS, CDR2 YYNGEE. In DNA, the CDR3 is TGTGCCAGCAGCTCTGGCGGGGCCCCAACTGAAGCTTTCTTT. Translated: CASSSGGAPTEAFF.